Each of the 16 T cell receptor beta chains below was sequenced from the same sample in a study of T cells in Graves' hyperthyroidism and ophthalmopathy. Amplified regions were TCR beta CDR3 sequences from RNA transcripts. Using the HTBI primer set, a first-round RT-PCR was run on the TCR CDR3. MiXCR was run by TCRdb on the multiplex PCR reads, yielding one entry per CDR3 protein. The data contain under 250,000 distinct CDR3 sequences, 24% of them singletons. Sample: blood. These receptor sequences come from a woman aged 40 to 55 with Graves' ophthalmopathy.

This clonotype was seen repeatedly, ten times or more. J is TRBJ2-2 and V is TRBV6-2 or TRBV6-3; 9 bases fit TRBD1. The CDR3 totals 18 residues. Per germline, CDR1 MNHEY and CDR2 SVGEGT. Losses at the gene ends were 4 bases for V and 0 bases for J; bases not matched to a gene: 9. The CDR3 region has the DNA TGTGCCAGCAGTTCGGGACAGGGACTCATCGCGAACACCGGGGAGCTGTTTTTT. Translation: CASSSGQGLIANTGELFF.

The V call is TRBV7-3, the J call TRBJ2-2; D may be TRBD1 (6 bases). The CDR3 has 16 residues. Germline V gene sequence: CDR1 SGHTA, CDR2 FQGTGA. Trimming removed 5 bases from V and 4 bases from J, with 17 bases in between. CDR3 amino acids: CASSPRGTPFTGELFF. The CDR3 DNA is TGTGCCAGCAGCCCAAGAGGGACACCCTTCACCGGGGAGCTGTTTTTT. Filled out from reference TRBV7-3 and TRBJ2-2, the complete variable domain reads GAGVSQTPSNKVTEKGKYVELRCDPISGHTALYWYRQSLGQGPEFLIYFQGTGAADDSGLPNDRFFAVRPEGSVSTLKIQRTERGDSAVYLCASSPRGTPFTGELFFGEGSRLTVL.

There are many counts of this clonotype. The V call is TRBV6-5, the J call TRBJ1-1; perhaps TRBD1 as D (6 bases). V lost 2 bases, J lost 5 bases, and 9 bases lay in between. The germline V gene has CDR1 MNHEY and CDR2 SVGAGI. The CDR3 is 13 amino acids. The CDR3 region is CASSYRGGTEAFF. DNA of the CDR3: TGTGCCAGCAGTTACAGGGGGGGAACTGAAGCTTTCTTT.

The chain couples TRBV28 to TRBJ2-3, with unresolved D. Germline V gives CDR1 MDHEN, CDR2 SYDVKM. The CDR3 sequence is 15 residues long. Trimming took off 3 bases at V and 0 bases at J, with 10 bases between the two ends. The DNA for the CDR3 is TGTGCCAGCAGTTTCGACGGTCATAGCACAGATACGCAGTATTTT. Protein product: CASSFDGHSTDTQYF.

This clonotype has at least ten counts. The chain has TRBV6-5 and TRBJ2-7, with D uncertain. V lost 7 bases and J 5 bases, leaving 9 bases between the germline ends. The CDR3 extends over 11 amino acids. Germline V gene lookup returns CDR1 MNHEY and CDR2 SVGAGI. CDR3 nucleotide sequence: TGTGCCAGCAAGTTGGGCCACGAGCAGTACTTC. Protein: CASKLGHEQYF.

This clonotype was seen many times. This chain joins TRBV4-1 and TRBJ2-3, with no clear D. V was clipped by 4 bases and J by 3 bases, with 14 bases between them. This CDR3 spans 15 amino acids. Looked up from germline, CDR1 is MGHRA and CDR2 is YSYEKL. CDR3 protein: CASSRATGYTDTQYF. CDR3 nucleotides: TGCGCCAGCAGCCGAGCTACCGGGTATACAGATACGCAGTATTTT.

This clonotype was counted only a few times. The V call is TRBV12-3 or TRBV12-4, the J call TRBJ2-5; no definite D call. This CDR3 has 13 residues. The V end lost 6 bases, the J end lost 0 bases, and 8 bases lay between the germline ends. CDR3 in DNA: TGTGCCAGCAGCGTGGCAAACCAAGAGACCCAGTACTTC. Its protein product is CASSVANQETQYF.

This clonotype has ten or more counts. CDR3 sequence: CASSTGLAGAGETQYF. The DNA for the CDR3 is TGTGCCAGCAGCACAGGACTAGCGGGAGCTGGAGAGACCCAGTACTTC. The chain has TRBV7-3 and TRBJ2-5, with 13 bases identical to TRBD2. CDR1 SGHTA and CDR2 FQGTGA come from the germline V gene. CDR3 length: 16 residues. Trimming at V came to 5 bases and at J to 4 bases, leaving 7 bases not matched to a gene.

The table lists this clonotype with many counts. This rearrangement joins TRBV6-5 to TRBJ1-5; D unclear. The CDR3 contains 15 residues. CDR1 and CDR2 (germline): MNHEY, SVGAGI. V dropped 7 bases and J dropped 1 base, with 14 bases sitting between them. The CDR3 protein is CASTPPGVSNQPQHF. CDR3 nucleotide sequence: TGTGCCAGCACTCCCCCCGGGGTCAGCAATCAGCCCCAGCATTTT.

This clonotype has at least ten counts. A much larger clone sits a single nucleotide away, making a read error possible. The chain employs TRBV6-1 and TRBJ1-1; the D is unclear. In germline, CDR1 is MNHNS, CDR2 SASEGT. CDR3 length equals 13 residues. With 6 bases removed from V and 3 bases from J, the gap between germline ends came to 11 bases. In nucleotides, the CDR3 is TGTGCCAGCAGGACAATCGGGGACACTGAAGCTTTCTTT. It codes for CASRTIGDTEAFF.

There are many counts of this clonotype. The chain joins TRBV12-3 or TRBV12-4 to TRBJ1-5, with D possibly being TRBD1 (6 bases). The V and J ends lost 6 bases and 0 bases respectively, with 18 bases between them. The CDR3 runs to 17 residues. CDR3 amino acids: CASSPVLTGNSNQPQHF. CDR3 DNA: TGTGCCAGCAGCCCAGTCCTCACAGGGAATAGCAATCAGCCCCAGCATTTT.

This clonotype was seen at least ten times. The CDR3 nucleotides read TGTGCCAGCAGTCCGGCCGGGGTCTATGGCTACACCTTC. Translation gives CASSPAGVYGYTF. The chain carries TRBV28 and TRBJ1-2; D gene ambiguous. Trimming removed 5 bases from V and 4 bases from J, with 11 bases in between. The CDR3 consists of 13 residues. Germline CDR1 is MDHEN and CDR2 is SYDVKM.

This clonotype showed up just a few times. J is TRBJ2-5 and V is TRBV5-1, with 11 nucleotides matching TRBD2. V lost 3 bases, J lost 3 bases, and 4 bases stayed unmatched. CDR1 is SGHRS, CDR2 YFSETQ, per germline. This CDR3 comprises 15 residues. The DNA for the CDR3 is TGCGCCAGCAGCTCGGAACTAGCGGGAGAAGAGACCCAGTACTTC. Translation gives CASSSELAGEETQYF.

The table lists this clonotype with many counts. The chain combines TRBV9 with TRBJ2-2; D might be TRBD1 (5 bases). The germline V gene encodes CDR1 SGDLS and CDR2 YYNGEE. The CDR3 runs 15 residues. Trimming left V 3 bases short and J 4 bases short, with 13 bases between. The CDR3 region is CASSAPDSFTGELFF. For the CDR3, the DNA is TGTGCCAGCAGCGCCCCCGACAGTTTCACCGGGGAGCTGTTTTTT. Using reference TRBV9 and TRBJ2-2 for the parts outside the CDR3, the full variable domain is DSGVTQTPKHLITATGQRVTLRCSPRSGDLSVYWYQQSLDQGLQFLIQYYNGEERAKGNILERFSAQQFPDLHSELNLSSLELGDSALYFCASSAPDSFTGELFFGEGSRLTVL.

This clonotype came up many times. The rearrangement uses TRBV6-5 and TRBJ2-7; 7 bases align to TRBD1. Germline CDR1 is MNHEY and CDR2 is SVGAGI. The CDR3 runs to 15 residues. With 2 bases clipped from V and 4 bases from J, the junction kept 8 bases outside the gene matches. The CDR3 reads CASSYRTGVGYEQYF. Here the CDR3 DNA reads TGTGCCAGCAGTTACCGGACAGGCGTCGGTTACGAGCAGTACTTC.

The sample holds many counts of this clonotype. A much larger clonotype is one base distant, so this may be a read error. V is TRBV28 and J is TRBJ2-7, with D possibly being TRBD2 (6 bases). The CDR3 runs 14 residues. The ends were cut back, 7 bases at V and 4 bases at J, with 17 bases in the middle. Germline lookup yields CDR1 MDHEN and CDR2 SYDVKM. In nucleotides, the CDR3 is TGTGCCAGCACCCCCTGGGGTGGGGGGTACGAGCAGTACTTC. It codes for CASTPWGGGYEQYF. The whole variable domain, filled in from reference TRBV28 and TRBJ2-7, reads DVKVTQSSRYLVKRTGEKVFLECVQDMDHENMFWYRQDPGLGLRLIYFSYDVKMKEKGDIPEGYSVSREKKERFSLILESASTNQTSMYLCASTPWGGGYEQYFGPGTRLTVT.